This is a list of T cell receptor beta chains from one sample in a study of shared T cell receptors in the human thymus. The repertoire was sequenced with immunoSEQ multiplex PCR; TCRdb's copy has only in-frame clones and lacks some. The data contain 700,000 or so clones, roughly 88% of them seen just once; the ten biggest clones take up about 0.0098%. These same data were also listed under a study on human thymus T cells.

The sample taken for sequencing was thymocytes. Receptor source: a girl under two years old with a congenital heart defect. The CDR3 runs from the conserved cysteine through the conserved F or W. Each record gives: J gene, V gene, clone size, CDR3 protein. The size entry is marked missing in some rows and otherwise reads once, few, many or a size class.

>TRBJ1-2|TRBV5-1|.
CASSLGARVYNYGYTF
>TRBJ1-1|TRBV15|.
CATSRGHREISRTEAFF
>TRBJ2-5|TRBV5-1|.
CASSGRLAQETQYF
>TRBJ1-4|TRBV4-1|.
CASSQEEQGANEKLFF
>TRBJ1-1|TRBV28|.
CAGGNLGEAFF
>TRBJ2-6|TRBV9|.
CASSDTTGAKRLNNSGANVLTF
>TRBJ2-6|TRBV28|.
CASSLKQGGLGANVLTF
>TRBJ1-4|TRBV5-1|once
CASRKSGQRGEKLFF
>TRBJ2-2|TRBV7-2|once
CASSFAAGGMVATGELFF
>TRBJ2-3|TRBV6-5|.
CASSSRPGSDTQYF
>TRBJ1-1|TRBV5-5|.
CASFLAGQTLNPTIHTEAFF
>TRBJ1-1|TRBV11-2|.
CASSLAQQGPVF
>TRBJ1-6|TRBV7-9|once
CASSSPDRANSPLHF
>TRBJ2-4|TRBV14|.
CASSQGPDRGNAKNIQYF
>TRBJ1-1|TRBV29-1|.
CSVARDPGLQNTEAFF
>TRBJ2-3|TRBV6-1|.
CASSERPVGDIDTQYF
>TRBJ1-1|TRBV27|few
CASSPIFPYRSLKNTEAFF
>TRBJ2-3|TRBV14|.
CASSRGLAGTDTQYF
>TRBJ2-5|TRBV6-5|.
CASSYSSRISAAQYF
>TRBJ1-1|TRBV27|.
CASSPRTGGEGTEAFF
>TRBJ1-6|TRBV2|.
CASRVGQGCNSPLHF
>TRBJ2-1|TRBV5-1|.
CASSYRVAHEQFF
>TRBJ1-6|TRBV10-1|.
CASEMEDSPLHF
>TRBJ1-2|TRBV4-1|.
CASSLGDSYTF
>TRBJ1-2|TRBV28|.
CASSFIRDRVLNGYTF
>TRBJ1-2|TRBV7-9|.
CASSARTGNGYTF
>TRBJ1-5|TRBV27|.
CASSPGHLNQPQHF
>TRBJ2-7|TRBV30|.
CAWSPTGRELEQYF
>TRBJ2-4|TRBV5-6|.
CASSLAGEELAVPKNIQYF
>TRBJ2-5|TRBV4-2|.
CASSQDLIGSGEQETQYF
>TRBJ1-1|TRBV27|.
CASSLSQNRGTEAFF
>TRBJ2-5|TRBV7-9|once
CASSSQGETQYF
>TRBJ2-5|TRBV9|.
CASSVATSGEGGETQYF
>TRBJ1-6|TRBV27|.
CASSLGGADSPLHF
>TRBJ2-2|TRBV15|.
CATSSKAKLNTGELFF
>TRBJ2-7|TRBV4-3|.
CASSQERRGMGSYEQYF
>TRBJ2-1|TRBV5-1|few
CASSSGLADNEQFF
>TRBJ1-1|TRBV10-3|.
CAISESKDLGQGEFGFLENTEAFF
>TRBJ2-1|TRBV15|.
CATSRQAHNEQFF
>TRBJ1-1|TRBV21-1|.
CASLIRDLNTEAFF
>TRBJ2-1|TRBV27|.
CASSLRTGEQFF
>TRBJ2-5|TRBV19|.
CASSIWGQGAKTQYF
>TRBJ2-1|TRBV19|once
CARENIAGGPKNEQFF
>TRBJ2-7|TRBV14|.
CASSQDSRVHEQYF
>TRBJ1-2|TRBV5-5|.
CASSSTTGLGGYTF
>TRBJ2-3|TRBV9|.
CASSATSAGADTQYF
>TRBJ1-2|TRBV5-5|.
CASSSIQGPLFGYGYTF
>TRBJ2-7|TRBV14|few
CASSQRTGRTYEQYF
>TRBJ1-5|TRBV27|.
CASSLSTGSNQPQHF
>TRBJ1-2|TRBV6-1|.
CASSAIPGGSSWRNYGYTF
>TRBJ2-7|TRBV7-6|.
CASSPTSARPYEQYF
>TRBJ2-7|TRBV6-1|.
CASSDSGLEASEQYF
>TRBJ1-5|TRBV27|.
CASSSGQGPNQPQHF
>TRBJ1-3|TRBV5-6|.
CASSKLGSSGNTIYF